A single sample is the source of the 2 T cell receptor beta chains below, sequenced in a study of blood T cell repertoires in COVID-19. This table comes from immunoSEQ multiplex PCR, and its TCRdb copy is limited to in-frame clones, with some not included. This table holds under 200,000 clones, more than 70% found once. The specimen sequenced was peripheral blood. The receptors derive from a man in his forties with active or convalescent COVID-19.

The chain carries TRBV29-1 and TRBJ2-3; TRBD2 matches at 11 bases. Unmatched junction bases numbered 6, after V lost 7 bases and J lost 3 bases. From germline, CDR1 is SQVTM and CDR2 ANQGSEA. The CDR3 is 14 residues long. The CDR3 nucleotides read TGCAGCGCGACCTCTAGCGGGGGGACAGATACGCAGTATTTT. Encoded protein: CSATSSGGTDTQYF.

The chain combines TRBV5-1 with TRBJ1-4, with D perhaps matching TRBD1 (5 bases). CDR3 length: 15 amino acids. V lost 0 bases and J 8 bases, leaving 14 bases between the germline ends. From germline, CDR1 is SGHRS and CDR2 YFSETQ. The CDR3 nucleotides are TGCGCCAGCAGCTTGGTATCCAGGGCGGACGAAAAACTGTTTTTT. Amino acid sequence: CASSLVSRADEKLFF.